The clone carrying this T cell receptor beta chain was counted between two and nine times. A read error may produce the germline difference seen at one junction end. The entry originates in a study of T cells after yellow fever vaccination. The CDR3 is 14 amino acids. Germline V CDR1 and CDR2: DFQATT, SNEGSKA (reference sequence). TCRdb analysed the 5' RACE reads with MiXCR anew, one entry per CDR3 protein. This sample has 500,000 to 650,000 distinct CDR3 sequences; 9% to 15% occur once, and the top ten carry just under 15%. Sequences were derived from PBMCs, sampled on the day of the yellow fever booster vaccination. The TCR originated in a man younger than 40 who received the YFV17D yellow fever vaccine. The chain carries TRBV20-1 and TRBJ2-3; 9 bases match TRBD1. The CDR3 DNA sequence: TGCAGTGCTAGAGCAACAGGGGGCACATATACGCAGTATTTT. Protein product: CSARATGGTYTQYF.